Only a few counts were recorded for the clone carrying this T cell receptor (beta chain). This entry comes from a study of blood T cell repertoires in COVID-19. Enrolled during active infection, Seattle patients were then followed longitudinally. Some clones are missing from TCRdb's copy, which holds only in-frame ones; the method was immunoSEQ multiplex PCR. The sample has around 18,000 clones, under 85% seen once. Input material: peripheral blood. The receptor was derived from a man in his sixties or seventies with COVID-19, enrolled during active disease.

CDR3 bases: TGTGCCAGCAGTACCCCTGTCGGGGAGAATAGCAATCAGCCCCAGCATTTT. The encoded protein is CASSTPVGENSNQPQHF. The V call is TRBV6-2 or TRBV6-3, the J call TRBJ1-5; D not resolved. This CDR3 region has 17 residues. Germline CDR1 is MNHEY and CDR2 is SVGEGT. Deletions cut 5 bases from V and 0 bases from J, with 17 bases between.